This T cell receptor (beta chain) came from a study of blood T cell repertoires in COVID-19 (dated by TCRdb to 2018 to 2020). About the full investigation: Samples covering the acute and convalescent phases of COVID-19 were provided by collaborators in the United States, Italy and Spain. Samples came from the ongoing ImmuneRACE study (first 160 participants) plus 1,254 subjects from 6 global collaborators. The repertoires were released in a freely available public database intended as a resource for research on the immune response to SARS-CoV-2. Where available, HLA class I and class II types were obtained from metadata supplied by the sample provider rather than from assay-based typing. The prospective study material was composed of cDNA or gDNA derived from T cells, B-cell-depleted T cells, or PBMCs. The dataset comprised deeply sampled blood TCRbeta repertoires from subjects exposed to, actively infected with, or recovered from COVID-19. The sample metadata nearly always contained a de-identified subject ID, COVID-19 status, age in years and sex. What the research found in general, with its limitations: How much clinical and demographic metadata was included differed by source and by participant, and the metadata was provided uncurated.

Samples from volunteer blood donors who had recovered from COVID-19 were contributed by a second Seattle source. The collaborating institutions used their own protocols to collect whole blood in K2EDTA tubes. Collaborator samples were shipped for TCRbeta analysis as frozen whole blood, isolated PBMCs, or DNA extracted from either sample type. CDR1 and CDR2 were assigned from the germline V gene as SGHAT and FQNNGV. The CDR3 goes from the cysteine to the phenylalanine over 16 residues. Left in the record is the CDR3 DNA by itself, 48 bases read in frame from the first base. V and J are truncated by 5 bases and 0 bases respectively, leaving an intervening sequence of 14 bases. The immunoSEQ Assay, a bias-controlled multiplex PCR, was used to amplify TCRbeta CDR3 regions from genomic DNA. The authors processed their data as follows. Within the assay, amplification of reference gene primers was used to estimate how many nucleated cells each sample contained. To quantify the absolute abundance of each unique TCRbeta CDR3 rearrangement, sequence reads were collapsed and filtered. For each sample, productive Simpson clonality was calculated as the square root of Simpson's diversity index over productive rearrangements. Entries here come from immuneACCESS through TCRdb and include only in-frame sequences with V and J called. Some clones fail to appear in such tables; in the studies checked, an unresolved V gene covers under half of the shortfall, and the cause of the remainder is unknown. The V and J calls and clone size come from that table; D and trimming were worked out from the DNA. This sample comprises 240,000 or so clones, approximately 83% of them detected only once. The ten largest clones represent about 3.1% of the sample.

To note about this clone: Its binding antigen is unknown. No per-base quality is available; no much larger clone lies one base away.

The TCR comes from a woman aged 30 to 39 who had recovered from COVID-19. Sequenced: peripheral blood. The chain is assembled from TRBV11-2 and TRBJ1-3; the D region possibly corresponds to TRBD1 (6 bases align). The DNA reads TGTGCCAGCAGCCCTCAGGGGAAACTCTCTGGAAACACCATATATTTT. Translation gives CASSPQGKLSGNTIYF.